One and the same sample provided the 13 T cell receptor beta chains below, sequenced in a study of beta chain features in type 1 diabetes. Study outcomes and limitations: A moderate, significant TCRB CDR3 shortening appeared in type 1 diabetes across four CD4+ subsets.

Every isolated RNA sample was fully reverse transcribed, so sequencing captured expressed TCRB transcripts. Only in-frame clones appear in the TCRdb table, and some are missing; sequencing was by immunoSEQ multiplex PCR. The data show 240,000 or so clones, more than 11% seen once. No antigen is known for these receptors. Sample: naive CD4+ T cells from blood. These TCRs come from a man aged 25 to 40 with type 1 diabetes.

CDR3: CASGQREGYGEQFF. The CDR3 DNA reads as TGTGCCAGCGGGCAGCGGGAGGGTTACGGTGAGCAGTTCTTC. The chain uses TRBV6-1 and TRBJ2-1; 10 bases align to TRBD2. CDR1 is MNHNS, CDR2 SASEGT, per germline. V dropped 8 bases and J dropped 9; count of bases not matched to a gene: 10. This CDR3 has 14 amino acids.

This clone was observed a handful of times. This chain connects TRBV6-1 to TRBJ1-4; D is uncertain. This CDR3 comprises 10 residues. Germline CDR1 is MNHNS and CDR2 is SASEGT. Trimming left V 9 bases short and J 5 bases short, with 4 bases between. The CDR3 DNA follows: TGTGCCAGTCAAAATGAAAAACTGTTTTTT. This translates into CASQNEKLFF.

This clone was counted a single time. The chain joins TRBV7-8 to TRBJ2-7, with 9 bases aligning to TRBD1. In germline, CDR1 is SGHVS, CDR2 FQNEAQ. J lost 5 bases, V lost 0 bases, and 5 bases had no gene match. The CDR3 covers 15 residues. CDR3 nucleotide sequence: TGTGCCAGCAGCTTAGCGGGGACAGGGAACAACGAGCAGTACTTC. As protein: CASSLAGTGNNEQYF. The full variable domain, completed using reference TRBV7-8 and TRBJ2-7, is GAGVSQSPRYKVAKRGQDVALRCDPISGHVSLFWYQQALGQGPEFLTYFQNEAQLDKSGLPSDRFFAERPEGSVSTLKIQRTQQEDSAVYLCASSLAGTGNNEQYFGPGTRLTVT.

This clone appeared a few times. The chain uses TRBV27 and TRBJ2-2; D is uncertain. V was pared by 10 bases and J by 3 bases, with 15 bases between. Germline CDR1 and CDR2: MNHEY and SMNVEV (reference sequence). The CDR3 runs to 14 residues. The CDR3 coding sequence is TGTGCCATCGCCATGCGCGGCGACACCGGGGAGCTGTTTTTT. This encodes CAIAMRGDTGELFF.

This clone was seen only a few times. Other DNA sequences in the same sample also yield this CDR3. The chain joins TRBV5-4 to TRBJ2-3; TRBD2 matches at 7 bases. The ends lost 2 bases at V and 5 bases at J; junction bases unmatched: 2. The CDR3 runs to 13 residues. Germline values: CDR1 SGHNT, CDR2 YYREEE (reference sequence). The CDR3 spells CASSFRGEDTQYF. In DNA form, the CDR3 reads TGTGCCAGCAGCTTCCGGGGGGAAGATACGCAGTATTTT. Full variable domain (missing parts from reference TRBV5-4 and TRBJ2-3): ETGVTQSPTHLIKTRGQQVTLRCSSQSGHNTVSWYQQALGQGPQFIFQYYREEENGRGNFPPRFSGLQFPNYSSELNVNALELDDSALYLCASSFRGEDTQYFGPGTRLTVL.

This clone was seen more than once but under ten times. The CDR3 nucleotides are TGTGCCATCAGTGACCAGGGGGATGAGCAGTTCTTC. Its translation: CAISDQGDEQFF. This chain joins TRBV10-3 and TRBJ2-1; 7 bases map to TRBD1. This CDR3 region has 12 residues. Germline V lookup: CDR1 ENHRY, CDR2 SYGVKD. V was clipped by 3 bases and J by 8 bases; unmatched bases: 1.

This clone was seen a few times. The CDR3 DNA reads as TGTGCCTGGAGTGGACAGGGGTACACTGAAGCTTTCTTT. This sequence encodes CAWSGQGYTEAFF. This chain uses TRBV30 with TRBJ1-1, with 8 nucleotides matching TRBD1. Germline V lookup: CDR1 GTSNPN, CDR2 SVGIG (reference sequence). The CDR3 runs 13 residues. V gave up 1 base and J gave up 3 bases; unmatched junction bases: 1.

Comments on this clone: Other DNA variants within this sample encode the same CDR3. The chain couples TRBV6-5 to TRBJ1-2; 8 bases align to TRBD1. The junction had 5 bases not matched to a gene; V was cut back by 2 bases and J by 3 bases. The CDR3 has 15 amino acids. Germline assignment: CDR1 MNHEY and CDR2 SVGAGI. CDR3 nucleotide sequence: TGTGCCAGCAGTTACAGAGACAGGGGCCACTATGGCTACACCTTC. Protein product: CASSYRDRGHYGYTF.

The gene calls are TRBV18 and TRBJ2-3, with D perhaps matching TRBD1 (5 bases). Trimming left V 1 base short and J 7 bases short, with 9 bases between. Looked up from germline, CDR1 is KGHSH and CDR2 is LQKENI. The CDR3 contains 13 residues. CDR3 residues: CASSPRQGNTQYF. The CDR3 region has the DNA TGTGCCAGCTCACCACGGCAGGGAAATACGCAGTATTTT.

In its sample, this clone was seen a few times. CDR3 in amino acids: CASCLGVYTEAFF. The CDR3 coding sequence is TGTGCCAGCTGCCTCGGGGTTTACACTGAAGCTTTCTTT. V gene TRBV6-5 combines with J gene TRBJ1-1; D is uncertain. Between the trimmed V and J ends, which lost 8 bases and 3 bases, there was a span of 13 bases. The germline V gene has CDR1 MNHEY and CDR2 SVGAGI. The CDR3 spans 13 residues.

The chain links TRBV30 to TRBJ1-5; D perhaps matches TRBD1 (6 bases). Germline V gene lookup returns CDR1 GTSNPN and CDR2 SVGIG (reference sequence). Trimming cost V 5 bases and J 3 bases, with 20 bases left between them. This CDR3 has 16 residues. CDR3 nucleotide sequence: TGTGCCTGGTCAGAAGGTTTTAGGACAGACAATCAGCCCCAGCATTTT. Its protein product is CAWSEGFRTDNQPQHF. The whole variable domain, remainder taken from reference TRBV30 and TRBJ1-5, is SQTIHQWPATLVQPVGSPLSLECTVEGTSNPNLYWYRQAAGRGLQLLFYSVGIGQISSEVPQNLSASRPQDRQFILSSKKLLLSDSGFYLCAWSEGFRTDNQPQHFGDGTRLSIL.

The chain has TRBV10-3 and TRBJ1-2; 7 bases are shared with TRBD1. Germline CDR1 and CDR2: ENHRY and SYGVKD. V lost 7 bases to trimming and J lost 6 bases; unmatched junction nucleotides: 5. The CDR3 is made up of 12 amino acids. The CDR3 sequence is CAINTGEDGYTF. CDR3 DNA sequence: TGTGCCATCAACACAGGGGAAGATGGCTACACCTTC.

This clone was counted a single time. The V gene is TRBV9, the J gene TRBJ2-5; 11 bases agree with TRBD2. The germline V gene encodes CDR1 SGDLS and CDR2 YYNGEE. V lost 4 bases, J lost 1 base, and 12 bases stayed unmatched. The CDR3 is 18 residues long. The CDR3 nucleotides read TGTGCCAGCAGCACACAAATAGCTGGACTAGCGGGCCAAGAGACCCAGTACTTC. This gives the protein CASSTQIAGLAGQETQYF.